The 14 T cell receptor beta chains below all came from one sample that was sequenced in a study of blood T cell repertoires in COVID-19. Measured with immunoSEQ multiplex PCR; TCRdb has only the in-frame clones, and not every one. Counted here are about 290,000 clones, about nine tenths occurring once; the ten biggest clones make up about 3%. The sample taken for sequencing was peripheral blood. These receptors all come from a woman in her twenties or thirties with active or convalescent COVID-19.

The J gene is TRBJ2-3, the V gene TRBV27; TRBD2 agrees at 10 bases. Germline-derived CDR1 and CDR2 are MNHEY and SMNVEV (reference sequence). The CDR3 length is 15 residues. Trimming took 4 bases from V and 2 from J; bases not matched to a gene: 3. CDR3 loop: CASSSLAGDTDTQYF. Here the CDR3 DNA reads TGTGCCAGCAGTTCCCTAGCGGGAGACACAGATACGCAGTATTTT.

The chain joins TRBV9 to TRBJ2-2; a weak D match, TRBD1 (6 bases). V lost 3 bases to trimming and J lost 4 bases, with 19 bases between them. This CDR3 has 17 residues. Germline loops: CDR1 SGDLS, CDR2 YYNGEE. The chain's CDR3 is CASSAPLQGSATGELFF. The DNA for the CDR3 is TGTGCCAGCAGCGCCCCTTTACAGGGTTCGGCCACCGGGGAGCTGTTTTTT.

This chain uses TRBV6-4 with TRBJ2-3; 10 bases are shared with TRBD2. Unmatched junction bases numbered 6, after V lost 1 base and J lost 2 bases. The length of the CDR3 is 17 residues. Germline V gene data show CDR1 as MRHNA and CDR2 as SNTAGT. The CDR3 spells CASSDWTSGLHTDTQYF. DNA for the CDR3: TGTGCCAGCAGTGACTGGACTAGCGGCCTCCACACAGATACGCAGTATTTT.

This chain connects TRBV6-5 to TRBJ1-2, with TRBD1 identical over 7 bases. Germline assignment: CDR1 MNHEY and CDR2 SVGAGI. V shed 2 bases and J 8 bases; nucleotides not matched to a gene: 2. CDR3 size: 12 residues. This chain's CDR3 is CASSYRGLGYTF. In nucleotides, the CDR3 is TGTGCCAGCAGTTACAGGGGGCTGGGCTACACCTTC.

The rearrangement uses TRBV9 and TRBJ1-3, with D unclear. CDR1 is SGDLS, CDR2 YYNGEE, per germline. The length of the CDR3 is 18 residues. V lost 4 bases to trimming and J lost 0 bases, with 20 bases between them. The CDR3 bases are TGTGCCAGCAGCTTTGCCGAGCGGATCGCTACCTCTGGAAACACCATATATTTT. It specifies CASSFAERIATSGNTIYF.

This sequence joins TRBV6-5 and TRBJ1-5; D is unclear. The CDR3 runs to 12 residues. Germline lookup yields CDR1 MNHEY and CDR2 SVGAGI. Trimming removed 8 bases from V and 9 bases from J, with 14 bases in between. The CDR3 is CASWAREGPQHF. The CDR3 nucleotides read TGTGCCAGCTGGGCCCGGGAGGGGCCCCAGCATTTT.

This chain links TRBV7-9 with TRBJ2-7; the match to TRBD1 covers 9 bases. The CDR3 is 12 amino acids. Germline V gene sequence: CDR1 SEHNR, CDR2 FQNEAQ (reference sequence). The trim removed 1 base at V and 11 bases at J, leaving 3 bases unmatched. CDR3 in amino acids: CASSLDRDREYF. The CDR3 coding sequence is TGTGCCAGCAGCTTAGACCGGGACAGGGAGTACTTC.

CDR3 loop: CASSQDWAAGSSYNSPLHF. In nucleotides, the CDR3 is TGTGCCAGCAGCCAAGATTGGGCAGCGGGTAGCTCCTATAATTCACCCCTCCACTTT. J is TRBJ1-6 and V is TRBV4-2; unclear D gene. Per the germline V gene, CDR1 is LGHNA and CDR2 is YNFKEQ. The CDR3 contains 19 residues. Trimming took off 0 bases at V and 0 bases at J, with 15 bases between the two ends.

The rearrangement joins TRBV5-4 to TRBJ1-6; D perhaps matches TRBD1 (5 bases). The V end was cut by 3 bases, the J end by 7 bases, with 17 bases between. The germline CDR1 and CDR2 sequences are SGHNT and YYREEE (reference sequence). CDR3 length: 16 amino acids. The DNA for the CDR3 is TGTGCCAGCAGCTCGAGCCTCGGACAAGCCAATTCACCCCTCCACTTT. It specifies CASSSSLGQANSPLHF.

The rearrangement links TRBV5-4 to TRBJ2-1; 13 bases are shared with TRBD2. Trimming took 3 bases from V and 3 from J; bases not matched to a gene: 9. This CDR3 has 18 amino acids. CDR1 is SGHNT and CDR2 is YYREEE in the germline V gene (reference sequence). The CDR3 loop reads CASSSRTSGGVFYNEQFF. CDR3 coding DNA: TGTGCCAGCAGCTCGAGAACTAGCGGGGGGGTTTTCTACAATGAGCAGTTCTTC.

The chain is built from TRBV14 and TRBJ2-1, with TRBD1 matching over 8 bases. The CDR3 contains 16 residues. V lost 4 bases to trimming and J lost 6 bases; unmatched junction nucleotides: 11. Germline CDR1 reads SGHDN; CDR2 reads FVKESK. CDR3 in amino acids: CASSRSRTGISNEQFF. The DNA for the CDR3 is TGTGCCAGCAGCCGATCAAGGACAGGGATCAGCAATGAGCAGTTCTTC.

The J gene is TRBJ2-3, the V gene TRBV7-3; D is possibly TRBD2 (6 bases). CDR3 size: 15 residues. V was shortened by 1 base and J by 0 bases, with 8 bases between the two germline ends. From germline, CDR1 is SGHTA and CDR2 FQGTGA. Here the CDR3 reads CASSLNGRSTDTQYF. CDR3 bases: TGTGCCAGCAGCTTAAACGGGAGAAGCACAGATACGCAGTATTTT.

The chain couples TRBV3-1 (or the pseudogene TRBV3-2) to TRBJ2-1, with TRBD2 identical over 10 bases. The CDR3 is 17 amino acids. V dropped 0 bases and J dropped 6; count of bases not matched to a gene: 8. From germline, CDR1 is LGHDT and CDR2 YNNKEL (reference sequence). The CDR3 is CASSQDRLAGIRNEQFF. The CDR3 region has the DNA TGTGCCAGCAGCCAAGACAGACTAGCGGGTATTCGCAATGAGCAGTTCTTC.

In nucleotides, the CDR3 is TGTGCCAGCTCCCCCTTGGACAGGATGAACACTGAAGCTTTCTTT. This gives the protein CASSPLDRMNTEAFF. The chain has TRBV18 and TRBJ1-1, with 7 bases lining up with TRBD1. This CDR3 spans 15 amino acids. The J segment lost 0 bases and the V segment lost 6 bases, leaving 7 bases of the junction unmatched. In germline, CDR1 is KGHSH, CDR2 LQKENI.